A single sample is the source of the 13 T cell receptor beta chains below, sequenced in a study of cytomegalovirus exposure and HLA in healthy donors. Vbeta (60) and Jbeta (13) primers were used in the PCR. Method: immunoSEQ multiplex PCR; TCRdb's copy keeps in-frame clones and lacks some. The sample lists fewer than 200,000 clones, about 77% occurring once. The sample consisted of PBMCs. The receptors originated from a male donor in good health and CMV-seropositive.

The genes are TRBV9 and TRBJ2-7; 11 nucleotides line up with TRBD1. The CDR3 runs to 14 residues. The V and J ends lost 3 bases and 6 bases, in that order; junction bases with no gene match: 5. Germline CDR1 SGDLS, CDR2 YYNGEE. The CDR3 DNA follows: TGTGCCAGCAGCGCCGGACAGGGGGCTTCCGAGCAGTACTTC. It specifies CASSAGQGASEQYF.

The CDR3: CASSQGGQRNYGYTF. The CDR3 nucleotides read TGCGCCAGCAGCCAAGGGGGACAGAGAAACTATGGCTACACCTTC. V is TRBV4-1 and J is TRBJ1-2, with TRBD1 identical over 7 bases. Germline CDR1 and CDR2: MGHRA and YSYEKL. CDR3 size: 15 residues. J gave up 2 bases and V 1 base, and 4 bases lay outside the gene matches.

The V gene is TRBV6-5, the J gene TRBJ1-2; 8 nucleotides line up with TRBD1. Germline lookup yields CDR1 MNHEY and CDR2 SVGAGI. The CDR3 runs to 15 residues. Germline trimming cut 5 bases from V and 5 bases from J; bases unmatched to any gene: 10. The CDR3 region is CASSQMTGATYGYTF. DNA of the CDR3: TGTGCCAGCAGTCAGATGACAGGGGCAACTTATGGCTACACCTTC.

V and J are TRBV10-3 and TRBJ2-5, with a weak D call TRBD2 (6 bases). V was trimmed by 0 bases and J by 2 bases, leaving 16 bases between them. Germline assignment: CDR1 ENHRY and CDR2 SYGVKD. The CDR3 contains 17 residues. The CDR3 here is CAISESGGLGGQETQYF. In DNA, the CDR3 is TGTGCCATCAGTGAGTCGGGAGGTCTCGGGGGTCAAGAGACCCAGTACTTC.

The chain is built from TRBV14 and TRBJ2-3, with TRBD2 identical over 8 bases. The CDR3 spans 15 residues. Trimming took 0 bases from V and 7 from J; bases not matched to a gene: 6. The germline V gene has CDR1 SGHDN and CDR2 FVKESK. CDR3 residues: CASSQEDGGANTQYF. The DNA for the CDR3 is TGTGCCAGCAGCCAAGAGGACGGGGGGGCTAATACGCAGTATTTT.

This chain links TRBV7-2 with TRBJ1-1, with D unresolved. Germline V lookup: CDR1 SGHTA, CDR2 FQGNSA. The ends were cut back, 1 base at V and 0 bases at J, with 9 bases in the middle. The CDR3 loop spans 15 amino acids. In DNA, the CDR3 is TGTGCCAGCAGCTTAGGGCGGATTATGAACACTGAAGCTTTCTTT. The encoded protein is CASSLGRIMNTEAFF. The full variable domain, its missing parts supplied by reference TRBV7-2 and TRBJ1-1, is GAGVSQSPSNKVTEKGKDVELRCDPISGHTALYWYRQSLGQGLEFLIYFQGNSAPDKSGLPSDRFSAERTGGSVSTLTIQRTQQEDSAVYLCASSLGRIMNTEAFFGQGTRLTVV.

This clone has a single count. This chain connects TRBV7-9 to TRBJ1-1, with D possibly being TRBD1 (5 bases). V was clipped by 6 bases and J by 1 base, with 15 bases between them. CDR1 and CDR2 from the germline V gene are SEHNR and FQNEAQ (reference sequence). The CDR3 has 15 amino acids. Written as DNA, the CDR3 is TGTGCCAGCAGGGGGCCAGTATCACGGAACACTGAAGCTTTCTTT. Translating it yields CASRGPVSRNTEAFF. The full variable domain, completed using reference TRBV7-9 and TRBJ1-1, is DTGVSQNPRHKITKRGQNVTFRCDPISEHNRLYWYRQTLGQGPEFLTYFQNEAQLEKSRLLSDRFSAERPKGSFSTLEIQRTEQGDSAMYLCASRGPVSRNTEAFFGQGTRLTVV.

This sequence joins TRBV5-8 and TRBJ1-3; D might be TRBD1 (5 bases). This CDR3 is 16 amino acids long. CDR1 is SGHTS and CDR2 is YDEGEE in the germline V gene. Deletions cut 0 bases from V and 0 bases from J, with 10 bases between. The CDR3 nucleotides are TGTGCCAGCAGCTTGGTCCGACAGCCCTCTGGAAACACCATATATTTT. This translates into CASSLVRQPSGNTIYF.

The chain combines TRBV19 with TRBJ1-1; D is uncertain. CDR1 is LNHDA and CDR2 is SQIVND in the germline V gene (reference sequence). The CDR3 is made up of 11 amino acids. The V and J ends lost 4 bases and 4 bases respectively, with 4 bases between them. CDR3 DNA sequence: TGTGCCAGTAGTACCCTCACTGAAGCTTTCTTT. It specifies CASSTLTEAFF.

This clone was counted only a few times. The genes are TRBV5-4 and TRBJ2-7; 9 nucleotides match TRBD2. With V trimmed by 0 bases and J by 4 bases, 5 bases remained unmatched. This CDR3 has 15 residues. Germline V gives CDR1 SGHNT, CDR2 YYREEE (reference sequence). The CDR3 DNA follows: TGTGCCAGCAGCTTGGTGGCGGGGGGGCAGTACGAGCAGTACTTC. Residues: CASSLVAGGQYEQYF.

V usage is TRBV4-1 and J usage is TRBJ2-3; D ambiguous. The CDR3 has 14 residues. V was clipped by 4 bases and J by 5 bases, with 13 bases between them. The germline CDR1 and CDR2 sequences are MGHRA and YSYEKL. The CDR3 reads CASSRSLRGDTQYF. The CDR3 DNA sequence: TGCGCCAGCAGCCGTAGCCTCCGCGGAGATACGCAGTATTTT.

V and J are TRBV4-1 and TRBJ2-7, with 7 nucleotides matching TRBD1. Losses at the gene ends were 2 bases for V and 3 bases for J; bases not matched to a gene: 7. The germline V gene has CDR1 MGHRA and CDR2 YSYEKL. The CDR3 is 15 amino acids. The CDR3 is CASSQQPGQSYEQYF. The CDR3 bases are TGCGCCAGCAGCCAACAGCCGGGACAGAGCTACGAGCAGTACTTC.

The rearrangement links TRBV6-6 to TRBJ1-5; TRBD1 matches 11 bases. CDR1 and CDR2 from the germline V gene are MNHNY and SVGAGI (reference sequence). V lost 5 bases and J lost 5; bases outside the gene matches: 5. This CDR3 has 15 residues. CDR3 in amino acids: CASSRTGGGDQPQHF. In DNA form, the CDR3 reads TGTGCCAGCAGTCGGACAGGGGGCGGAGATCAGCCCCAGCATTTT.